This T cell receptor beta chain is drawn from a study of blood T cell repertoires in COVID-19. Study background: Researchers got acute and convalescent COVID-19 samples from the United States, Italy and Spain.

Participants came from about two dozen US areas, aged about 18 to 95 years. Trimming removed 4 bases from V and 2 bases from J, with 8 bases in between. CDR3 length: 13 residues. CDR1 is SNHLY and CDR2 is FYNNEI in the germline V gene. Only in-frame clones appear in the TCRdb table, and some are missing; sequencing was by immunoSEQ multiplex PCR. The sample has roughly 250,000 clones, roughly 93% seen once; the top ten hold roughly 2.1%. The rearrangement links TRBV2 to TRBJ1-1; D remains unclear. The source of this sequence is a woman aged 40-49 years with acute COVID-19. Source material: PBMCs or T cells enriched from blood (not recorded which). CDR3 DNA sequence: TGTGCCAGCAGTGGGGAGATAAACACTGAAGCTTTCTTT. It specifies CASSGEINTEAFF.